Below are 20 T cell receptor beta chains sequenced from a single sample in a study of blood T cells in healthy people across ages (dated by TCRdb to 2013 to 2016). Libraries were prepared through 5' RACE. A second PCR of roughly 7 to 11 cycles was performed with a sample-barcoded 5' primer and a J-beta primer mix. TCRdb redid the processing of the public reads, applying fastp at Q25 and MiXCR, and retained in-frame beta chains. Entries are consolidated by CDR3 protein sequence, retaining the most common genes and DNA. This sample holds 1.8 million or so distinct CDR3 sequences; roughly two fifths were observed only once. The leading ten clones occupy roughly 23% of the sample. Sequences were obtained from blood. The receptors derive from a human donor in good health.

V gene TRBV6-2 or TRBV6-3 combines with J gene TRBJ1-1; TRBD1 matches at 7 bases. The germline V gene encodes CDR1 MNHEY and CDR2 SVGEGT. The CDR3 has 14 residues. J was trimmed by 5 bases and V by 2 bases; bases with no gene match: 5. CDR3 DNA sequence: TGTGCCAGCAGTTACCAAACAGGGGCGACTGAAGCTTTCTTT. It codes for CASSYQTGATEAFF.

This clonotype was recorded only once. This chain's CDR3 is CASSKVREWRGFTF. The DNA for the CDR3 is TGTGCCAGCAGCAAAGTGCGGGAATGGCGAGGCTTCACCTTC. The J gene is TRBJ1-2, the V gene TRBV21-1. TRBV21-1 corresponds to a pseudogene. The CDR3 length is 14 residues.

The chain employs TRBV30 and TRBJ1-1; maybe TRBD1 (6 bases). The CDR3 consists of 13 residues. Between the trimmed V and J ends, which lost 4 bases and 2 bases, there was a span of 11 bases. Germline-derived CDR1 and CDR2 are GTSNPN and SVGIG (reference sequence). The chain's CDR3 is CAWTTGYNTEAFF. Written as DNA, the CDR3 is TGTGCCTGGACTACAGGGTACAACACTGAAGCTTTCTTT.

The chain has TRBV27 and TRBJ2-4, with D tentatively TRBD2 (5 bases). The closer fit of TRBJ2-7 to the DNA end suggests the J call may be wrong. The CDR3 runs to 15 residues. Per germline, CDR1 MNHEY and CDR2 SMNVEV (reference sequence). As DNA, the CDR3 is TGTGCCAGCAGCGGAGGCGGCCGGGGATCCTACGAGCAGTACTTC. Translating gives CASSGGGRGSYEQYF.

This chain's CDR3 is CSARDVGVNTQYF. CDR3 nucleotides: TGCAGTGCTAGAGATGTCGGGGTGAATACGCAGTATTTT. The chain carries TRBV20-1 and TRBJ2-3; D might be TRBD2 (5 bases). The length of the CDR3 is 13 residues. CDR1 and CDR2 (germline): DFQATT, SNEGSKA (reference sequence). Between the trimmed V and J ends, which lost 0 bases and 7 bases, there was a span of 11 bases.

This chain uses TRBV12-3 or TRBV12-4 with TRBJ2-5, with D perhaps assigned TRBD1 or TRBD2 (5 bases each). The DNA end is a closer match to TRBJ2-7, so the J assignment may be wrong. This CDR3 spans 13 amino acids. The CDR3: CASGTRGMYEQYF. CDR3 nucleotide sequence: TGTGCCAGCGGCACGAGGGGTATGTACGAGCAGTACTTC.

This clonotype was seen a few times. The chain's CDR3 is CSARDPQVADTQYF. The CDR3 nucleotides read TGCAGTGCTAGAGATCCGCAGGTGGCAGATACGCAGTATTTT. This chain uses TRBV20-1 with TRBJ2-3; D is uncertain. The V end lost 0 bases, the J end lost 4 bases, and 11 bases lay between the germline ends. Germline values: CDR1 DFQATT, CDR2 SNEGSKA (reference sequence). This CDR3 has 14 residues.

V gene TRBV6-1 combines with J gene TRBJ1-5, with D uncertain. The V and J ends lost 2 bases and 5 bases respectively, with 10 bases between them. The CDR3 has 14 residues. Germline CDR1 is MNHNS and CDR2 is SASEGT. CDR3 residues: CASSESLGDQPQHF. The CDR3 bases are TGTGCCAGCAGTGAAAGCCTGGGCGATCAGCCCCAGCATTTT.

The V call is TRBV29-1, the J call TRBJ1-2; tentatively, D is TRBD1 (5 bases). V was cut by 2 bases and J by 6 bases, with 10 bases left in between. This CDR3 region has 12 residues. Germline loops: CDR1 SQVTM, CDR2 ANQGSEA. The CDR3 is CSVEWGEHGYTF. In nucleotides, the CDR3 is TGCAGCGTTGAATGGGGGGAGCATGGCTACACCTTC. The full variable domain, completed using reference TRBV29-1 and TRBJ1-2, is SAVISQKPSRDICQRGTSLTIQCQVDSQVTMMFWYRQQPGQSLTLIATANQGSEATYESGFVIDKFPISRPNLTFSTLTVSNMSPEDSSIYLCSVEWGEHGYTFGSGTRLTVV.

The chain uses TRBV4-3 and TRBJ2-5, with 13 bases that match TRBD2. V shed 8 bases, J shed 4 bases, and the junction held 7 bases outside the gene matches. The CDR3 is 15 amino acids. Germline assignment: CDR1 LGHNA and CDR2 YSLEER. The CDR3 nucleotides are TGCGCCAGCGGCCGGGGACTAGCGGGGACAGAGACCCAGTACTTC. This encodes CASGRGLAGTETQYF.

This chain joins TRBV6-5 and TRBJ1-1, with D hard to call. Germline CDR1 and CDR2: MNHEY and SVGAGI. The CDR3 runs 15 residues. With 0 bases removed from V and 1 base from J, the gap between germline ends came to 9 bases. DNA of the CDR3: TGTGCCAGCAGTTACTCTTTCACCGGGAACACTGAAGCTTTCTTT. Residues: CASSYSFTGNTEAFF.

This clonotype was counted ten times or more. The CDR3 DNA is TGTGCCAGCTTGAGGACAGGGAGTTTCTACGAGCAGTACTTC. Translating gives CASLRTGSFYEQYF. The chain joins TRBV28 to TRBJ2-7; 8 bases align to TRBD1. This CDR3 is 14 amino acids long. The germline gives CDR1 MDHEN, CDR2 SYDVKM. Trimming cost V 8 bases and J 3 bases; bases outside gene matches: 9.

This clonotype was picked up a small number of times. The V call is TRBV20-1, the J call TRBJ2-7; D is perhaps TRBD1 (5 bases). Trimming shortened V by 0 bases and J by 2 bases, and 11 bases separated the two germline ends. CDR3 length equals 14 residues. CDR1 and CDR2 from the germline V gene are DFQATT and SNEGSKA (reference sequence). CDR3 in DNA: TGCAGTGCTAGAGATCGACAGTGGGCCTACGAGCAGTACTTC. Translating it yields CSARDRQWAYEQYF.

In its sample, this clonotype was seen a few times. V is TRBV2 and J is TRBJ2-3, with 10 bases lining up with TRBD1. CDR1 and CDR2 (germline): SNHLY, FYNNEI. The length of the CDR3 is 12 residues. V lost 11 bases and J lost 5; bases outside the gene matches: 4. CDR3 sequence (DNA): TGTGCCTCGGACAGGGGGATAGATACGCAGTATTTT. Translated, it gives CASDRGIDTQYF. Looking up the rest from reference TRBV2 and TRBJ2-3 gives the full variable domain: EPEVTQTPSHQVTQMGQEVILRCVPISNHLYFYWYRQILGQKVEFLVSFYNNEISEKSEIFDDQFSVERPDGSNFTLKIRSTKLEDSAMYFCASDRGIDTQYFGPGTRLTVL.

The genes are TRBV4-2 and TRBJ2-3; 10 positions agree with TRBD2. The germline gives CDR1 LGHNA, CDR2 YNFKEQ. The CDR3 is 16 residues long. Trimming removed 3 bases from V and 6 bases from J; junction bases left unmatched: 9. In nucleotides, the CDR3 is TGTGCCAGCAGCCAGCCAGCGGGGGGGCCTAGTGATACGCAGTATTTT. The encoded protein is CASSQPAGGPSDTQYF.

Note on this clonotype: One junction end disagrees with the germline gene, perhaps due to a read error. This chain connects TRBV4-2 to TRBJ2-5, with 8 positions matching TRBD1. The tail of the sequence fits TRBJ2-7 better, so the J call may be wrong. CDR3 length equals 15 residues. The germline gives CDR1 LGHNA, CDR2 YNFKEQ. The CDR3 bases are TGTGCCAGTAGCCAAGAGCCAGGGGGCCTTGGCGAGCAGTACTTC. This codes for CASSQEPGGLGEQYF.

The chain carries TRBV9 and TRBJ2-1; maybe TRBD1 (5 bases). Trimming removed 4 bases at V and 8 bases at J, with 22 bases between. Per the germline V gene, CDR1 is SGDLS and CDR2 is YYNGEE. This CDR3 has 16 residues. CDR3 DNA sequence: TGTGCCAGCAGCCCCAGCCTTGATGCAGGGTATCATGAGCAGTTCTTC. This sequence encodes CASSPSLDAGYHEQFF.

V and J are TRBV7-2 and TRBJ2-1; 9 bases are shared with TRBD1. The CDR3 is 16 residues long. CDR1 SGHTA and CDR2 FQGNSA come from the germline V gene. Trimming cost V 2 bases and J 6 bases; bases outside gene matches: 8. The DNA of the CDR3 is TGTGCCAGCAGCTTAAAAACAGGGGGCGCGTGCAATGAGCAGTTCTTC. It is translated as CASSLKTGGACNEQFF.

The table lists this clonotype with a few counts. This chain connects TRBV29-1 to TRBJ2-4; 8 bases align to TRBD1. The CDR3 has 12 amino acids. The germline gives CDR1 SQVTM, CDR2 ANQGSEA. After removal of 1 base from V and 8 bases from J, the junction contained 1 base not matched to a gene. CDR3 nucleotide sequence: TGCAGCGTTGAAGTACAGGGGGACATTCAGTACTTC. Protein sequence: CSVEVQGDIQYF.

The chain uses TRBV12-3 or TRBV12-4 and TRBJ2-4; 10 nucleotides agree with TRBD1. The CDR3 totals 14 residues. J lost 7 bases, V lost 5 bases, and 5 bases had no gene match. This chain's CDR3 is CASSVWDRGNIQYF. CDR3 in DNA: TGTGCCAGCAGTGTGTGGGACAGGGGTAACATTCAGTACTTC.